The 30 T cell receptor beta chains below were found in one sample sequenced in a study of human T cells and chemical hapten exposure. Described time point: patch test 1, 2 weeks after DPC sensitization. The treatment: therapeutic diphenylcyclopropenone sensitization with weekly scalp DPC. The study extracted total RNA from unfractionated whole blood. MiXCR, run by TCRdb on the RACE reads, gives a single entry per CDR3 protein. This table has 30,000 to 40,000 distinct CDR3 sequences, more than 6% appearing once. Material: whole blood, obtained in connection with sensitization to the hapten diphenylcyclopropenone (DPC). These receptors were taken from a woman aged 30 to 39 with alopecia areata. Some clones in this sample may be carry-over from other donors' samples.

This rearrangement joins TRBV5-1 to TRBJ2-5; 11 nucleotides line up with TRBD1. CDR3 length: 16 amino acids. Germline CDR1 and CDR2: SGHRS and YFSETQ. V lost 4 bases and J lost 1; bases outside the gene matches: 6. CDR3 sequence: CASSATGTGGQETQYF. In DNA, the CDR3 is TGCGCCAGCAGCGCCACCGGGACAGGGGGCCAAGAGACCCAGTACTTC.

This clonotype was seen a few times. This chain joins TRBV5-6 and TRBJ1-5, with TRBD1 identical over 7 bases. The CDR3 sequence is 12 residues long. With 5 bases clipped from V and 14 bases from J, the junction kept 10 bases outside the gene matches. Germline lookup yields CDR1 SGHDT and CDR2 YYEEEE. In DNA, the CDR3 is TGTGCCAGCAGGATAGGGGGCGGTTCAGAGCATTTT. As protein: CASRIGGGSEHF.

This clonotype was seen repeatedly, ten times or more. V usage is TRBV2 and J usage is TRBJ1-4; no firm D call. The germline gives CDR1 SNHLY, CDR2 FYNNEI. V was trimmed by 6 bases and J by 0 bases, leaving 11 bases between them. The CDR3 loop spans 15 amino acids. In DNA, the CDR3 is TGTGCCAGCAGAGAAACAGAAACAACTAATGAAAAACTGTTTTTT. Translated, it gives CASRETETTNEKLFF.

This clonotype occurred many times. This chain links TRBV9 with TRBJ1-1; no firm D call. Trimming stripped 0 bases from V and 1 base from J, with 4 bases between. CDR3 length: 13 amino acids. The germline V gene has CDR1 SGDLS and CDR2 YYNGEE. CDR3 DNA: TGTGCCAGCAGCGTAGGTCGGAACACTGAAGCTTTCTTT. Protein product: CASSVGRNTEAFF.

This clonotype has at least ten counts. The CDR3 is CSASRGHELEAFF. CDR3 DNA sequence: TGCAGTGCAAGCCGGGGCCACGAATTAGAAGCTTTCTTT. The V call is TRBV20-1, the J call TRBJ1-1; weak D call: TRBD1 (5 bases). V was trimmed by 6 bases and J by 8 bases, leaving 19 bases between them. The CDR3 totals 13 residues. Per germline, CDR1 DFQATT and CDR2 SNEGSKA (reference sequence).

This clonotype occurred a few times. The chain joins TRBV2 to TRBJ2-2, with 7 nucleotides matching TRBD1. V lost 7 bases to trimming and J lost 4 bases; unmatched junction nucleotides: 6. CDR3 size: 14 residues. Germline-derived CDR1 and CDR2 are SNHLY and FYNNEI. CDR3 residues: CASNRQGPTGELFF. CDR3 in DNA: TGTGCCAGCAATCGACAGGGTCCCACCGGGGAGCTGTTTTTT.

The V call is TRBV20-1, the J call TRBJ2-7; D is possibly TRBD2 (6 bases). Per the germline V gene, CDR1 is DFQATT and CDR2 is SNEGSKA (reference sequence). The CDR3 length is 17 residues. V was pared by 2 bases and J by 4 bases, with 24 bases between. The CDR3 loop reads CSARPYPGISEGYEQYF. The DNA for the CDR3 is TGCAGTGCTAGACCCTATCCCGGCATTTCGGAGGGGTACGAGCAGTACTTC.

This clonotype occurred a few times. The V gene is TRBV6-1, the J gene TRBJ2-4; no definite D call. Germline V gene data show CDR1 as MNHNS and CDR2 as SASEGT. Trimming took off 6 bases at V and 0 bases at J, with 6 bases between the two ends. This CDR3 is built from 13 residues. This chain's CDR3 is CASRPLAKNIQYF. The CDR3 DNA reads as TGTGCCAGCAGGCCCCTAGCCAAAAACATTCAGTACTTC.

This clonotype was observed a handful of times. The chain recombines TRBV6-5 with TRBJ1-1; 7 bases line up with TRBD1. CDR3 length: 14 amino acids. V dropped 5 bases and J dropped 5; count of bases not matched to a gene: 8. Germline CDR1 MNHEY, CDR2 SVGAGI. The CDR3 spells CASSPGGGGTEAFF. The DNA for the CDR3 is TGTGCCAGCAGTCCAGGGGGGGGGGGTACTGAAGCTTTCTTT.

This clonotype was observed at least ten times. The chain carries TRBV5-4 and TRBJ2-2, with 12 bases that match TRBD1. V was pared by 5 bases and J by 2 bases, with 7 bases of the junction left unmatched. The germline V gene has CDR1 SGHNT and CDR2 YYREEE (reference sequence). This CDR3 contains 17 residues. CDR3 amino acids: CASRAGTGGPNTGELFF. CDR3 bases: TGTGCCAGCAGGGCCGGGACAGGGGGCCCCAACACCGGGGAGCTGTTTTTT.

The rearrangement links TRBV3-1 to TRBJ2-7, with 7 bases fitting TRBD1. Germline-derived CDR1 and CDR2 are LGHDT and YNNKEL (reference sequence). Trimming cost V 6 bases and J 2 bases; bases outside gene matches: 7. This CDR3 is built from 14 residues. For the CDR3, the DNA is TGTGCCAGCAGGTTGACAGGGTCCCCCTACGAGCAGTACTTC. The encoded protein is CASRLTGSPYEQYF.

This clonotype appeared a few times. The V gene is TRBV2, the J gene TRBJ2-5, with no clear D. Germline loops: CDR1 SNHLY, CDR2 FYNNEI. Trimming stripped 6 bases from V and 5 bases from J, with 19 bases between. The CDR3 is 15 residues long. CDR3 nucleotides: TGTGCCAGCAGCGTAGACCGCAGTCGGCAGGAGACCCAGTACTTC. Residues: CASSVDRSRQETQYF.

The chain uses TRBV7-2 and TRBJ2-3; 8 bases agree with TRBD2. CDR1 SGHTA and CDR2 FQGNSA come from the germline V gene. This CDR3 is built from 16 residues. V lost 1 base to trimming and J lost 1 base; unmatched junction nucleotides: 4. The CDR3 DNA sequence: TGTGCCAGCAGCTTAGAAGGGCGGGGGGGCACAGATACGCAGTATTTT. Translated, it gives CASSLEGRGGTDTQYF.

V is TRBV20-1 and J is TRBJ1-5; weak D call: TRBD1 (6 bases). The V gene's germline CDR1 is DFQATT and CDR2 SNEGSKA (reference sequence). This CDR3 comprises 15 residues. Trimming stripped 0 bases from V and 5 bases from J, with 14 bases between. The CDR3 sequence is CSAREREGGHQPQHF. The CDR3 DNA reads TGCAGTGCTAGAGAACGAGAGGGGGGCCATCAGCCCCAGCATTTT.

The chain recombines TRBV27 with TRBJ1-5; 7 bases line up with TRBD1. Germline V CDR1 and CDR2: MNHEY, SMNVEV (reference sequence). Losses at the gene ends were 2 bases for V and 7 bases for J; bases not matched to a gene: 5. This CDR3 is built from 14 residues. The CDR3 DNA reads as TGTGCCAGCAGTTTAAAGGGACAGCTACAGCCCCAGCATTTT. The encoded protein is CASSLKGQLQPQHF.

The table lists this clonotype with many counts. CDR3 sequence: CASSPGLASTDTQYF. The CDR3 coding sequence is TGTGCCAGCAGCCCGGGACTAGCCAGCACAGATACGCAGTATTTT. The rearrangement links TRBV7-2 to TRBJ2-3; 9 bases map to TRBD2. V was pared by 5 bases and J by 0 bases, with 3 bases of the junction left unmatched. CDR3 size: 15 residues. The germline CDR1 and CDR2 sequences are SGHTA and FQGNSA.

The table lists this clonotype with a few counts. V usage is TRBV20-1 and J usage is TRBJ1-1, with 7 bases matching TRBD1. The CDR3 extends over 13 amino acids. Trimming at V came to 5 bases and at J to 1 base, leaving 4 bases not matched to a gene. The germline V gene encodes CDR1 DFQATT and CDR2 SNEGSKA (reference sequence). The DNA of the CDR3 is TGCAGTGCTCGGGACAGTTCGAACACTGAAGCTTTCTTT. It encodes CSARDSSNTEAFF.

This clonotype was seen many times. V usage is TRBV5-1 and J usage is TRBJ1-1; D is ambiguous. The germline V gene has CDR1 SGHRS and CDR2 YFSETQ. CDR3 length equals 13 residues. The V and J ends lost 0 bases and 2 bases respectively, with 5 bases between them. The CDR3: CASSLVVNTEAFF. CDR3 nucleotides: TGCGCCAGCAGCTTGGTAGTAAACACTGAAGCTTTCTTT.

V gene TRBV19 combines with J gene TRBJ2-5; 12 bases match TRBD2. The J segment lost 3 bases and the V segment lost 5 bases, leaving 7 bases of the junction unmatched. Germline values: CDR1 LNHDA, CDR2 SQIVND (reference sequence). The CDR3 extends over 16 amino acids. CDR3 protein: CASSRGLAGYEETQYF. CDR3 sequence (DNA): TGTGCCAGTAGTCGGGGACTAGCGGGTTATGAAGAGACCCAGTACTTC.

This clonotype was counted many times. The chain uses TRBV6-5 and TRBJ1-1; no clear D. V gave up 3 bases and J gave up 4 bases, with 12 bases separating them. The V gene's germline CDR1 is MNHEY and CDR2 SVGAGI. CDR3 length: 14 residues. CDR3 amino acids: CASSYLWGSTEAFF. The DNA of the CDR3 is TGTGCCAGCAGTTATTTATGGGGAAGCACTGAAGCTTTCTTT.

This clonotype was seen a few times. The chain has TRBV28 and TRBJ1-2; tentative D call: TRBD1 (6 bases). Trimming removed 5 bases from V and 2 bases from J, with 15 bases in between. Germline values: CDR1 MDHEN, CDR2 SYDVKM. The CDR3 covers 15 residues. The CDR3: CASSLRTVTNYGYTF. In DNA, the CDR3 is TGTGCCAGCAGTCTTCGGACAGTTACCAACTATGGCTACACCTTC.

This clonotype was seen repeatedly, ten times or more. The chain has TRBV28 and TRBJ1-2, with D unclear. This CDR3 is built from 14 residues. The germline V gene encodes CDR1 MDHEN and CDR2 SYDVKM. Trimming removed 4 bases from V and 1 base from J, with 10 bases in between. CDR3 sequence reads: CASSSSPINYGYTF. CDR3 nucleotide sequence: TGTGCCAGCAGTTCAAGTCCAATTAACTATGGCTACACCTTC.

This clonotype was counted only a few times. The V and J genes are TRBV2 and TRBJ1-6, with TRBD1 as a possible D gene (6 bases). There are 15 residues in the CDR3. V dropped 5 bases and J dropped 5 bases, with 13 bases sitting between them. Germline V gene data show CDR1 as SNHLY and CDR2 as FYNNEI. The CDR3: CASSRGHNNNSPLHF. CDR3 DNA sequence: TGTGCCAGCAGTAGGGGACACAATAATAATTCACCCCTCCACTTT.

This clonotype was detected ten times or more. This chain uses TRBV29-1 with TRBJ2-6; possible D gene TRBD1, 5 bases. V was trimmed by 5 bases and J by 0 bases, leaving 8 bases between them. This CDR3 has 14 residues. Germline lookup yields CDR1 SQVTM and CDR2 ANQGSEA. This chain's CDR3 is CSVHQGSGANVLTF. The CDR3 region has the DNA TGCAGCGTTCATCAGGGCTCTGGGGCCAACGTCCTGACTTTC. Using reference TRBV29-1 and TRBJ2-6 for the parts outside the CDR3, the full variable domain is SAVISQKPSRDICQRGTSLTIQCQVDSQVTMMFWYRQQPGQSLTLIATANQGSEATYESGFVIDKFPISRPNLTFSTLTVSNMSPEDSSIYLCSVHQGSGANVLTFGAGSRLTVL.

CDR3 loop: CASTPYSNQPQHF. Written as DNA, the CDR3 is TGTGCCAGCACCCCCTATAGCAATCAGCCCCAGCATTTT. This chain joins TRBV7-8 and TRBJ1-5, with unresolved D. Trimming removed 7 bases from V and 0 bases from J, with 7 bases in between. The CDR3 has 13 residues. Germline V gene lookup returns CDR1 SGHVS and CDR2 FQNEAQ.

This clonotype occurred many times. This chain links TRBV6-5 with TRBJ2-4; the match to TRBD2 covers 13 bases. The CDR3 is 15 residues long. Trimming took 7 bases from V and 7 from J; bases not matched to a gene: 7. Germline assignment: CDR1 MNHEY and CDR2 SVGAGI. CDR3 DNA: TGTGCCAGCAAACTAGCGGGGGGGCCGGGGAACATTCAGTACTTC. It is translated as CASKLAGGPGNIQYF.

Only a few counts were recorded for this clonotype. CDR3 sequence reads: CASSPLAAGGETQYF. The DNA of the CDR3 is TGCGCCAGCAGCCCACTCGCAGCGGGGGGCGAGACCCAGTACTTC. The chain employs TRBV4-1 and TRBJ2-5; 9 nucleotides line up with TRBD2. V was clipped by 4 bases and J by 5 bases; unmatched bases: 8. Germline assignment: CDR1 MGHRA and CDR2 YSYEKL. The CDR3 extends over 15 amino acids.

This chain connects TRBV7-3 to TRBJ1-1, with 7 positions matching TRBD1. V trimming: 4 bases; J trimming: 9 bases; junction bases outside the gene matches: 5. There are 12 residues in the CDR3. Germline CDR1 SGHTA, CDR2 FQGTGA. The CDR3 sequence: CASSSQGGQAFF. The CDR3 DNA follows: TGTGCCAGCAGCTCCCAGGGGGGGCAAGCTTTCTTT.

This clonotype has at least ten counts. This sequence joins TRBV7-2 and TRBJ1-2, with TRBD1 as a possible D gene (5 bases). V was clipped by 4 bases and J by 2 bases, with 17 bases between them. The CDR3 sequence is 16 residues long. Germline V CDR1 and CDR2: SGHTA, FQGNSA. The CDR3 nucleotides read TGTGCCAGCAGCTCTGGGCCAGGGACCGAGAACTATGGCTACACCTTC. This codes for CASSSGPGTENYGYTF.

J is TRBJ2-5 and V is TRBV7-2; 9 bases agree with TRBD2. This CDR3 is 13 amino acids long. The J segment lost 5 bases and the V segment lost 8 bases, leaving 6 bases of the junction unmatched. The germline V gene encodes CDR1 SGHTA and CDR2 FQGNSA. This CDR3 is CASGGGGPETQYF. The CDR3 DNA is TGTGCCAGCGGCGGGGGGGGGCCGGAGACCCAGTACTTC.